These 9 T cell receptor beta chains were all obtained from the same sample, sequenced in a study of T-cell memory formation after mild COVID-19 (dated by TCRdb to the early 2020s). The method behind the library was 5' RACE. Sequenced using an Illumina NovaSeq 6000. TCRdb reanalyzed the raw reads on its own, using fastp at Q25 for trimming and MiXCR for clone calling, and kept in-frame beta chains. Every CDR3 protein is listed once, alongside the most common genes and DNA of its rows. The sample table lists roughly 220,000 distinct CDR3 sequences, 9.5% of them with a count of one. Approximately 3.3% of the sample is held by the ten biggest clonotypes. The material sequenced was PBMCs or a T cell subset sorted from them (not recorded which). These TCRs come from a man aged 18 to 29 who had mild COVID-19 (a few samples of this study predate the infection). The sample titles of this study are shuffled in the database, so cell type and time point are left out; the donor was told from shared clones.

The table lists this clonotype with a few counts. The V and J genes are TRBV25-1 and TRBJ2-5; D uncertain. Germline V CDR1 and CDR2: MGHDK, SYGVNS. The CDR3 runs to 14 residues. Trimming removed 6 bases from V and 5 bases from J, with 16 bases in between. The CDR3 DNA reads TGTGCCAGCAGGGGATCCACCCACGTGGAGACCCAGTACTTC. Protein: CASRGSTHVETQYF.

Many counts were recorded for this clonotype. The chain carries TRBV29-1 and TRBJ2-1; D uncertain. The CDR3 runs 12 residues. Germline V lookup: CDR1 SQVTM, CDR2 ANQGSEA. V gave up 4 bases and J gave up 4 bases, with 8 bases separating them. The CDR3 DNA reads as TGCAGCGTTGGCAGGCGGTACAATGAGCAGTTCTTC. As protein: CSVGRRYNEQFF.

This clonotype has just a few counts. J is TRBJ1-3 and V is TRBV6-1; D unresolved. The CDR3 sequence is 12 residues long. The germline CDR1 and CDR2 sequences are MNHNS and SASEGT. V lost 9 bases and J lost 7, with 13 bases in between. This CDR3 reads CASNWERNTIYF. CDR3 coding DNA: TGTGCCAGTAATTGGGAGAGGAACACCATATATTTT.

This clonotype was found many times. This chain links TRBV4-3 with TRBJ1-1; 10 bases are shared with TRBD1. This CDR3 region has 13 residues. The J segment lost 6 bases and the V segment lost 4 bases, leaving 2 bases of the junction unmatched. Germline V gives CDR1 LGHNA, CDR2 YSLEER. CDR3 in amino acids: CASSRDRGAEAFF. In DNA, the CDR3 is TGCGCCAGCAGCCGGGACAGGGGAGCTGAAGCTTTCTTT.

The chain has TRBV7-2 and TRBJ1-4, with TRBD1 as a possible D gene (5 bases). The CDR3 covers 13 residues. Per germline, CDR1 SGHTA and CDR2 FQGNSA. Trimming removed 1 base from V and 8 bases from J, with 8 bases in between. The CDR3 coding sequence is TGTGCCAGCAGCTTAGTGTGGGGGGAAAAACTGTTTTTT. Its translation: CASSLVWGEKLFF.

The J gene is TRBJ1-5, the V gene TRBV18, with D maybe TRBD1 (6 bases). With 2 bases removed from V and 2 bases from J, the gap between germline ends came to 16 bases. CDR1 is KGHSH and CDR2 is LQKENI in the germline V gene. CDR3 length equals 17 residues. CDR3 DNA sequence: TGTGCCAGCTCACCAAGGGGGACATCACAAGGCAATCAGCCCCAGCATTTT. Encoded protein: CASSPRGTSQGNQPQHF. Together with reference TRBV18 and TRBJ1-5, the CDR3 gives the full variable domain: NAGVMQNPRHLVRRRGQEARLRCSPMKGHSHVYWYRQLPEEGLKFMVYLQKENIIDESGMPKERFSAEFPKEGPSILRIQQVVRGDSAAYFCASSPRGTSQGNQPQHFGDGTRLSIL.

The chain has TRBV6-5 and TRBJ1-6; D perhaps matches TRBD1 (5 bases). The V and J ends lost 0 bases and 8 bases respectively, with 5 bases between them. CDR1 and CDR2 (germline): MNHEY, SVGAGI. The CDR3 is made up of 13 amino acids. CDR3 in amino acids: CASSYSGDSPLHF. The CDR3 DNA reads TGTGCCAGCAGTTACTCAGGGGATTCACCCCTCCACTTT.

This rearrangement joins TRBV7-2 to TRBJ2-3, with 10 bases identical to TRBD2. V dropped 6 bases and J dropped 2; count of bases not matched to a gene: 8. The CDR3 consists of 16 residues. From germline, CDR1 is SGHTA and CDR2 FQGNSA. CDR3 in DNA: TGTGCCAGCAGTCGAATTAGCGGGGGGTCCACAGATACGCAGTATTTT. It codes for CASSRISGGSTDTQYF. The variable domain in full, completed from reference TRBV7-2 and TRBJ2-3, reads GAGVSQSPSNKVTEKGKDVELRCDPISGHTALYWYRQSLGQGLEFLIYFQGNSAPDKSGLPSDRFSAERTGGSVSTLTIQRTQQEDSAVYLCASSRISGGSTDTQYFGPGTRLTVL.

In its sample, this clonotype was seen a few times. This rearrangement joins TRBV18 to TRBJ2-2; 7 nucleotides align to TRBD1. V shed 6 bases, J shed 3 bases, and the junction held 4 bases outside the gene matches. Germline V lookup: CDR1 KGHSH, CDR2 LQKENI. This CDR3 contains 14 residues. CDR3: CASSQGTDTGELFF. The CDR3, as DNA: TGTGCCAGCTCGCAAGGGACAGACACCGGGGAGCTGTTTTTT.